Included here is one T cell receptor (beta chain) sequence, with context. Which antigen it targets is not known. The record has no base qualities; no much larger clone is one base away. This specimen belongs to a study of cytomegalovirus exposure and HLA in healthy donors (dated by TCRdb to the late 2010s). General notes on the study: According to a later analysis, one platform produced both the 100 to 150 validation repertoires and the approximately 600 repertoires of the first cohort. The study was designed to test whether signatures of past pathogen exposure could be identified by cataloging public T cell receptors. Along with the roughly 700-subject first cohort, a separate validation cohort of roughly 110 different subjects was used. The study combined high-throughput TCR immunosequencing, statistical association of individual TCRs with disease status, and machine learning to predict cytomegalovirus infection status.

Receptors were amplified or captured by the immunoSEQ multiplex PCR assay. In the original analysis: A statistical classification framework was built for diagnosing cytomegalovirus status from the catalog of TCR beta chain sequences. TCRdb took over this immuneACCESS table, retaining in-frame rearrangements with V and J assigned. Such tables are incomplete; in checked studies, under half of the missing clones stem from an unresolved V gene, and the remainder is unexplained. Clone size and the V and J calls come from that table; the DNA yielded D and trimming. The sample yields 80,000 to 95,000 clones; approximately 96% were counted once. The leading ten clones occupy 1.3% of the sample. The paper as a whole reports these results and caveats: The classifier was reported to diagnose cytomegalovirus status with high specificity and sensitivity in both the original cohort and the validation cohort. Subsequent analysis determined that TCRs grouped into clusters in the first cohort also showed a tendency toward co-occurrence across the 90 to 150 validation repertoires, and approximately 93% of cluster scores exceeded 0. A few of the identified cytomegalovirus-associated TCR beta chains were confirmed in vitro to be specific for cytomegalovirus antigens. Most TCR sequences were seen in very few donors, while some public TCRs were found in many individuals. A later analysis had no HLA typing for the validation cohort, so co-occurrence there was scored across all 130 or so repertoires. The study listed approximately 160 TCR beta chains as associated with cytomegalovirus. The authors suggested that the approach could potentially be generalized to other disease states and immunological phenotypes.

In the germline V gene, CDR1 corresponds to SGHAT and CDR2 to FQNNGV. The CDR3 holds 14 amino acids from the cysteine to the phenylalanine. Kept here is only the CDR3 DNA, which spans 42 bases and is read in frame from base 1. V is cut by 2 bases and J by 2 bases, and the space between the germline ends is 9 bases. Donors formed part of the validation cohort, which comprised approximately 130 subjects and was distinct from the first cohort of 550 to 850 subjects. This TCR derives from a woman aged 18-30 years in good health and CMV-seronegative. The sample taken for sequencing was PBMCs. The chain was built from TRBV11-2 and TRBJ2-5; the D gene is perhaps TRBD1, from 5 matching bases. The CDR3 region has the sequence CASSLMAGQETQYF. The DNA sequence reads TGTGCCAGCAGCTTAATGGCAGGGCAAGAGACCCAGTACTTC.